This T cell receptor beta chain was profiled in a study of long-term antiretroviral therapy in people with HIV. Background on the study: First collections came about a decade before the 2015 immediate-ART recommendation.

At the survey level, the v3.0 immunoSEQ assay was run. The table came from immunoSEQ multiplex PCR; TCRdb's copy has only in-frame clones and leaves some out. Here the sample spans more than 15,000 clones, 70% to 90% being singletons. Comment on this clone: Its antigen is currently unknown.

General observations from the study: Dominant in the repertoire at all time points were clones expanded before ART. All blood samples came from the years 2004 to 2017, possibly under older ART regimens.

The starting material was unsorted PBMCs, obtained 0.3 years after starting antiretroviral therapy. This TCR came from a man younger than 35 with HIV.

The CDR3: CASRDSSGNTIYF. CDR3 bases: TGTGCCAGCAGGGACAGCTCTGGAAACACCATATATTTT. The chain recombines TRBV14 with TRBJ1-3; D is possibly TRBD1 (6 bases). Germline V gene sequence: CDR1 SGHDN, CDR2 FVKESK. V dropped 6 bases and J dropped 0 bases, with 6 bases sitting between them. This CDR3 spans 13 amino acids.